This T cell receptor beta chain was obtained from a study of blood T cell repertoires in COVID-19. The table came from immunoSEQ multiplex PCR; TCRdb's copy has only in-frame clones and leaves some out. The data show 250,000 or so clones, 70% to 90% seen once. In germline, CDR1 is LNHDA, CDR2 SQIVND (reference sequence). The V and J ends lost 10 bases and 3 bases, in that order; junction bases with no gene match: 4. CDR3 length: 12 residues. Individuals drawn from approximately 22 US areas were roughly 18 to 95 years old. Assignment of participants to cohorts was predicated upon participant-reported clinical history.

This sequence was found in a woman in her forties or fifties who had been exposed to COVID-19. Sequenced: PBMCs or T cells enriched from blood (not recorded which). The V and J genes are TRBV19 and TRBJ1-1; 8 nucleotides agree with TRBD1. The DNA of the CDR3 is TGTGCCACAGGGGGCGGGTACACTGAAGCTTTCTTT. It translates to CATGGGYTEAFF.